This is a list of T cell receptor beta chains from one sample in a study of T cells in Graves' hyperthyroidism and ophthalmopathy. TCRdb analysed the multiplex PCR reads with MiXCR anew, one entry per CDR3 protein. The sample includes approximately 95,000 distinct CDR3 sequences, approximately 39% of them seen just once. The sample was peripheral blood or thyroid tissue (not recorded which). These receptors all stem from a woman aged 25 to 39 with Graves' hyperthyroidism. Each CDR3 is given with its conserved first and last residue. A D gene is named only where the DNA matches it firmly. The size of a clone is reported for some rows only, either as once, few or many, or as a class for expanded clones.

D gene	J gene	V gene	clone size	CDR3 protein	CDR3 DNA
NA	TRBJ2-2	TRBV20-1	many	CSAQGFTGELFF	TGCAGTGCGCAGGGATTCACCGGGGAGCTGTTTTTT
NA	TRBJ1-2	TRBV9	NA	CAGSVEDSNYGYTF	TGTGCCGGCAGCGTAGAGGACAGTAACTATGGCTACACCTTC
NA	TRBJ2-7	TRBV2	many	CASSEYLAETYEQCF	TGTGCCAGCAGTGAATATTTGGCAGAAACCTACGAGCAGTGCTTC
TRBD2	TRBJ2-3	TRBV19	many	CASSTGGVAARTDTQYF	TGTGCCAGTAGTACGGGGGGTGTAGCGGCTCGCACAGATACGCAGTATTTT
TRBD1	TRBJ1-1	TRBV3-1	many	CASSHAGGGTAFF	TGTGCCAGCAGCCACGCAGGGGGCGGGACGGCTTTCTTT
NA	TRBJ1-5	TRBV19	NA	CAGSTDSNRPQHF	TGTGCCGGTAGTACAGATAGCAATCGGCCCCAGCATTTT
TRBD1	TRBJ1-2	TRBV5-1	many	CASSQTGSDGYTF	TGCGCCAGCAGCCAGACAGGGAGTGATGGCTACACCTTC
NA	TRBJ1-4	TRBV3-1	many	CASSQDLDGKLFF	TGTGCCAGCAGCCAAGATCTGGACGGAAAACTGTTTTTT
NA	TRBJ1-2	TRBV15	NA	CATGVGAAGYGYTF	TGTGCCACCGGAGTGGGGGCCGCAGGCTATGGCTACACCTTC
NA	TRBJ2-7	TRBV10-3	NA	CAISARGGGGSHYEQYF	TGTGCCATCAGTGCTAGAGGGGGTGGGGGGAGCCACTACGAGCAGTACTTC
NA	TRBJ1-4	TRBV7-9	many	CASSPGGYPNEKLFF	TGTGCCAGCAGCCCCGGGGGATACCCGAATGAAAAACTGTTTTTT
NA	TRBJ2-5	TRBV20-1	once	CSAIWGQGTEETQYF	TGCAGTGCCATCTGGGGGCAGGGTACTGAAGAGACCCAGTACTTC
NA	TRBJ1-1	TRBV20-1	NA	CSTKGAFF	TGCAGCACGAAGGGAGCTTTCTTT
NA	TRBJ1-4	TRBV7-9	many	CASSPPLGEKLFF	TGTGCCAGCAGCCCCCCGCTTGGAGAAAAACTGTTTTTT
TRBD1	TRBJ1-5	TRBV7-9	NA	CASSLDGRGRLQPQHF	TGTGCCAGCAGCTTAGATGGCAGGGGGCGCCTTCAGCCCCAGCATTTT
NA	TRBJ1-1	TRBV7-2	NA	CASSPGAWAEASF	TGTGCCAGCTCCCCAGGGGCCTGGGCTGAAGCTTCCTTT
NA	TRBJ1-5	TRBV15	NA	CATSRAGGGRPQHF	TGTGCCACCAGCAGAGCGGGGGGGGGAAGGCCCCAGCATTTT
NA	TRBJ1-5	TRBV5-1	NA	CASIPRGNQPRHF	TGCGCCAGCATCCCCCGAGGCAATCAGCCCCGGCATTTT
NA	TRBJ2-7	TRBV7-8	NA	CASSINNRHERYF	TGTGCCAGCAGCATAAACAATCGGCACGAGCGGTACTTC
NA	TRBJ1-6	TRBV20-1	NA	CSAIGQGFSPLHF	TGCAGTGCTATCGGGCAGGGGTTTTCACCCCTCCACTTT
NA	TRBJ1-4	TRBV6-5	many	CASTGIRGPNEKLFF	TGTGCCAGCACCGGCATCAGGGGTCCCAATGAAAAACTGTTTTTT
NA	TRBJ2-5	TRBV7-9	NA	CAGSLYVGLEKETQYF	TGTGCCGGCAGCCTATACGTAGGTCTAGAGAAAGAGACCCAGTACTTC
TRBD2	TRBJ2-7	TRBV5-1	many	CASSLVLAGGYEQYF	TGCGCCAGCAGCTTGGTGCTAGCGGGAGGCTACGAGCAGTACTTC
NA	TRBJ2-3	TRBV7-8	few	CASSFSTGALDTQYF	TGTGCCAGCAGCTTCAGTACCGGGGCGCTGGATACGCAGTATTTT
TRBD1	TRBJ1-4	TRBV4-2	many	CASSQEKGTGNEKLFF	TGTGCCAGCAGCCAAGAAAAGGGGACAGGGAATGAAAAACTGTTTTTT
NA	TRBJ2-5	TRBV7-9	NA	CASSSTTTGQNQETQYF	TGTGCCAGCAGCTCGACGACGACGGGACAAAACCAAGAGACCCAGTACTTC
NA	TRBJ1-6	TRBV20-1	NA	CSARGQGHSPLHF	TGCAGTGCTAGAGGGCAGGGGCATTCACCCCTCCACTTT
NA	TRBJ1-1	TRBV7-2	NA	CASSLAGGARTEAFF	TGTGCCAGCAGCTTAGCCGGGGGGGCGAGAACTGAAGCTTTCTTT
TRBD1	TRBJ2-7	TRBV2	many	CASRRTGGHSYEQYF	TGTGCCAGCAGAAGGACAGGGGGTCATTCTTACGAGCAGTACTTC
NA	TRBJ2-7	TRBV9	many	CASSLSWGSYEQYF	TGTGCCAGCAGCCTAAGCTGGGGGTCCTACGAGCAGTACTTC
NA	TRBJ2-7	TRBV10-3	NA	CAISEQGGVYEQYF	TGTGCCATCAGTGAACAGGGTGGGGTCTACGAGCAGTACTTC
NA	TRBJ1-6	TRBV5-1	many	CASSLASGVNSPLHF	TGCGCCAGCAGCTTGGCTAGTGGAGTGAATTCACCCCTCCACTTT
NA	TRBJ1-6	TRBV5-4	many	CASRPGRTNSPLHF	TGTGCCAGCAGACCGGGACGGACTAATTCACCCCTCCACTTT
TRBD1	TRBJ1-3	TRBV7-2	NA	CASSKGQATSGNTIYF	TGTGCCAGCAGCAAAGGACAGGCCACCTCTGGAAACACCATATATTTT
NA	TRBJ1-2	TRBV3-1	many	CASSQHDRPGNGHTF	TGTGCCAGCAGCCAGCATGATCGCCCGGGAAATGGCCACACCTTC
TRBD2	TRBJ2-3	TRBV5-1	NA	CASSATSDSRSDTQYF	TGCGCCAGCAGCGCCACTAGCGACTCACGTTCAGATACGCAGTATTTT
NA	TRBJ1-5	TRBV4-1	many	CASSQGISQPQHF	TGCGCCAGCAGCCAAGGGATCAGCCAGCCCCAGCATTTT
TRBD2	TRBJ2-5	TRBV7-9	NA	CASSQSGLARTQYF	TGTGCCAGCAGCCAGTCGGGACTAGCGAGGACCCAGTACTTC
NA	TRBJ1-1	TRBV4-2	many	CASSQVIGAMNTEAFF	TGTGCCAGCAGCCAAGTAATAGGGGCTATGAACACTGAAGCTTTCTTT
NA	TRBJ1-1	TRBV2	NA	CASSPGPRWGSDTEAFF	TGTGCCAGCAGTCCAGGCCCGAGGTGGGGGTCGGACACTGAAGCTTTCTTT
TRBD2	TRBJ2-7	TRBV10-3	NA	CAISGTGTSGTYEQYF	TGTGCCATCAGTGGAACTGGGACTAGCGGCACCTACGAGCAGTACTTC
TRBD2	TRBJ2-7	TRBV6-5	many	CASSKSGGMYEQYF	TGTGCCAGCAGTAAGTCCGGGGGGATGTACGAGCAGTACTTC
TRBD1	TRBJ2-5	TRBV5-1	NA	CASSLWRTGVQPQYF	TGTGCCAGCAGCTTGTGGAGGACAGGGGTTCAGCCCCAGTACTTC
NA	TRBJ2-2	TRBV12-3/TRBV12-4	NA	CASSFSGGPPVILSPGELFF	TGTGCCAGCAGTTTCAGTGGGGGACCCCCCGTGATCTTGAGTCCCGGGGAGCTGTTTTTT
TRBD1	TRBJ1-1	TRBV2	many	CASSRDRNTEAFF	TGTGCCAGCAGTAGGGACAGGAACACTGAAGCTTTCTTT
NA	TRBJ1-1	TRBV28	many	CASSLSIGTEAFF	TGTGCCAGCAGTTTATCAATAGGCACTGAAGCTTTCTTT
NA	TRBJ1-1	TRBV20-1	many	CSANPSLNTEAFF	TGCAGTGCTAACCCCAGCTTGAACACTGAAGCTTTCTTT
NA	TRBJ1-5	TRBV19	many	CASRPNGQPQHF	TGTGCCAGTAGACCAAATGGTCAGCCCCAGCATTTT
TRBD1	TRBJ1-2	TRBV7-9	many	CASSLDKGALVYGYTF	TGTGCCAGCAGCTTAGATAAGGGGGCGCTAGTCTATGGCTACACCTTC
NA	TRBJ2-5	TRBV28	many	CASSLFGLETQYF	TGTGCCAGCAGTTTATTCGGGTTGGAGACCCAGTACTTC